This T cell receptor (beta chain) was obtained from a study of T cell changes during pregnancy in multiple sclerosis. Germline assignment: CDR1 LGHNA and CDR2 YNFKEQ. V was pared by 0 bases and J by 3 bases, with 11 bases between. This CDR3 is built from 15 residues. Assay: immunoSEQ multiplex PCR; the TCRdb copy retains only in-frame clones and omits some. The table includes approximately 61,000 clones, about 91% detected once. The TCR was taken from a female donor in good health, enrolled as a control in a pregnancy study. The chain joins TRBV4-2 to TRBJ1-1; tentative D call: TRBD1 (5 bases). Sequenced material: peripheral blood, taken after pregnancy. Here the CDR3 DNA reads TGTGCCAGCAGCCAAGATTATGGCAGGGACACTGAAGCTTTCTTT. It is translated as CASSQDYGRDTEAFF.